The entry that follows covers one T cell receptor beta chain sequence. No antigen is known for it. These data come from a study of T-cell reconstitution after alpha-beta-depleted transplantation in children. Study-wide points: About two months after transplant, alpha-beta T cells reportedly came from several hundred expanded graft clones. Some patients owed their high day-60 TCRbeta diversity to surviving recipient T cells and thymic progenitors. Newly made T cells mostly supplied T-cell counts and diversity one year after transplant.

The germline V and J ends were trimmed by 1 base and 4 bases, with 20 bases remaining between them. CDR1 is SGHRS, CDR2 YFSETQ, per germline. CDR3 size: 17 residues. Unique molecular identifiers were used in preparing the TCRbeta library. TCRdb fed the PCR reads into MiXCR, producing one record per CDR3 protein. In the table there are tens of thousands of distinct CDR3 sequences, 13% to 15% of which are singletons. This TCR came from a male patient aged 2 to 9 who had a stem cell transplant for acute lymphoblastic leukemia, so the T cells may come from the graft donor. Specimen: PBMCs, mostly from graft donor cells, collected 180 days after TCRalphabeta/CD19-depleted stem cell transplant. This chain uses TRBV5-1 with TRBJ1-2; D not resolved. CDR3 region: CASSLYLIRRTSYGYTF. In DNA form, the CDR3 reads TGCGCCAGCAGCTTGTACCTTATTAGGCGGACCTCCTATGGCTACACCTTC.